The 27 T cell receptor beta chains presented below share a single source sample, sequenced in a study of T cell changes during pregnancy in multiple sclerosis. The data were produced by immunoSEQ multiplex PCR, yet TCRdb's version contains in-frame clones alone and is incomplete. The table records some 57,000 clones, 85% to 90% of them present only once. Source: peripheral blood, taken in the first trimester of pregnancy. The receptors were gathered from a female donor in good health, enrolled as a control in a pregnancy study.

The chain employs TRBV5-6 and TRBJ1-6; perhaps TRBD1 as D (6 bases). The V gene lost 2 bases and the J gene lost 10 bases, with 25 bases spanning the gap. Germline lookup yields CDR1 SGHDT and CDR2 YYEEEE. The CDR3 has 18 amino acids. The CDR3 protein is CASSLRGGAGFSSSPLHF. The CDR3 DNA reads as TGTGCCAGCAGCTTAAGGGGGGGCGCGGGATTTTCATCCTCACCCCTCCACTTT. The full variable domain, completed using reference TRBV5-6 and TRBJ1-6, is DAGVTQSPTHLIKTRGQQVTLRCSPKSGHDTVSWYQQALGQGPQFIFQYYEEEERQRGNFPDRFSGHQFPNYSSELNVNALLLGDSALYLCASSLRGGAGFSSSPLHFGNGTRLTVT.

This CDR3 is CAWAPGDTEAFF. The CDR3 DNA follows: TGTGCCTGGGCCCCAGGGGACACTGAAGCTTTCTTT. The chain has TRBV30 and TRBJ1-1; a weak D match, TRBD1 (6 bases). CDR3 length: 12 amino acids. Trimming cost V 5 bases and J 3 bases, with 10 bases left between them. Germline-derived CDR1 and CDR2 are GTSNPN and SVGIG (reference sequence). The complete variable domain, with remaining parts taken from reference TRBV30 and TRBJ1-1, reads SQTIHQWPATLVQPVGSPLSLECTVEGTSNPNLYWYRQAAGRGLQLLFYSVGIGQISSEVPQNLSASRPQDRQFILSSKKLLLSDSGFYLCAWAPGDTEAFFGQGTRLTVV.

The CDR3 DNA sequence: TGCGCCAGCAGCTTGGGTGGGATTGGAGGGCGTTCACCCCTCCACTTT. It translates to CASSLGGIGGRSPLHF. V usage is TRBV5-1 and J usage is TRBJ1-6, with D uncertain. The CDR3 contains 16 residues. CDR1 is SGHRS and CDR2 is YFSETQ in the germline V gene. Between the trimmed V and J ends, which lost 0 bases and 9 bases, there was a span of 16 bases.

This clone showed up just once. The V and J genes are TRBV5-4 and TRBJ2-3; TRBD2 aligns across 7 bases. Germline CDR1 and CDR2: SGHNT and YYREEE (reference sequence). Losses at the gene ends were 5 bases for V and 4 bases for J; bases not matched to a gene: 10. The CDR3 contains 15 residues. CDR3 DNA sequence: TGTGCCAGCAGGAACGGACTAGTTTTGCCAGATACGCAGTATTTT. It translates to CASRNGLVLPDTQYF.

The CDR3 spells CASSPKTVMNTEAFF. The CDR3 DNA is TGTGCCAGCAGCCCTAAGACAGTAATGAACACTGAAGCTTTCTTT. The chain uses TRBV16 and TRBJ1-1; D perhaps matches TRBD1 (5 bases). CDR1 KGHSY and CDR2 FQNENV come from the germline V gene. CDR3 length: 15 amino acids. With 4 bases removed from V and 0 bases from J, the gap between germline ends came to 12 bases.

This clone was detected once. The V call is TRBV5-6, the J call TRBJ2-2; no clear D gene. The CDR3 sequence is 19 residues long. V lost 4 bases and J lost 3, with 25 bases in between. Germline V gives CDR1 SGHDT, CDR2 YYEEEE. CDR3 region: CASSLRNFPSGFDTGELFF. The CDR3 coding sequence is TGTGCCAGCAGCCTGCGGAATTTCCCTTCCGGGTTCGACACCGGGGAGCTGTTTTTT.

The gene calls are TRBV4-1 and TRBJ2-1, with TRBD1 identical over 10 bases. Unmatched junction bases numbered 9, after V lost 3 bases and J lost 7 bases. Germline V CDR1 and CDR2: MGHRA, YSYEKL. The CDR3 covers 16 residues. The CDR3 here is CASSQGSTGGSNEQFF. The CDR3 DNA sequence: TGCGCCAGCAGCCAGGGATCGACAGGGGGCTCGAATGAGCAGTTCTTC.

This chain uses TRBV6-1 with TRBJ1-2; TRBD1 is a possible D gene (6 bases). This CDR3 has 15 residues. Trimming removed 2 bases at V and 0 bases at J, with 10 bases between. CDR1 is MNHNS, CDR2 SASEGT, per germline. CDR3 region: CASSEWAGANYGYTF. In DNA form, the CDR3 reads TGTGCCAGCAGTGAATGGGCAGGGGCTAACTATGGCTACACCTTC.

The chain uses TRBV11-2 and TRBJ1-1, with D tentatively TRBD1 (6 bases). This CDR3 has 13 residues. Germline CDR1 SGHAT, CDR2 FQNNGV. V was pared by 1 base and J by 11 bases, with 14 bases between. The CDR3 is CASSLGEGVAAFF. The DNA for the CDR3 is TGTGCCAGCAGCTTAGGGGAGGGGGTTGCGGCTTTCTTT.

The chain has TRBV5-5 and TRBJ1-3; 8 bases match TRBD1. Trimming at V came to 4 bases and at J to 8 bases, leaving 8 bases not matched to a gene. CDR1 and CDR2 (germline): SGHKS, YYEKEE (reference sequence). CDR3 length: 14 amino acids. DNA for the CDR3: TGTGCCAGCAGCCCAAGTGACAGGGGAGACACCATATATTTT. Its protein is CASSPSDRGDTIYF.

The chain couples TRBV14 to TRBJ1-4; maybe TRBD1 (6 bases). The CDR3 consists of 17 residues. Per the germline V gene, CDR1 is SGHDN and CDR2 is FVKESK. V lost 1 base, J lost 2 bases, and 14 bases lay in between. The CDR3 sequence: CASSQVNREVTNEKLFF. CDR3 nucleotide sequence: TGTGCCAGCAGCCAAGTCAACAGGGAAGTGACTAATGAAAAACTGTTTTTT.

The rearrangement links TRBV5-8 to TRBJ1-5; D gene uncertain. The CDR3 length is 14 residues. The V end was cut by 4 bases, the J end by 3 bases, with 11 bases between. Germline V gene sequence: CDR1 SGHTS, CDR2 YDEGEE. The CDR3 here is CASSHPGYNQPQHF. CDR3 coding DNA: TGTGCCAGCAGCCACCCGGGATACAATCAGCCCCAGCATTTT.

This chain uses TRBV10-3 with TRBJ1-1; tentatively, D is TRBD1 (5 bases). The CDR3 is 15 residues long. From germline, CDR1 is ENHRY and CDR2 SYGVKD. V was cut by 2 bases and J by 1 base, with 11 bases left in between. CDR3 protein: CAISEGAVGNTEAFF. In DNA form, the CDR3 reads TGTGCCATCAGTGAGGGGGCTGTCGGGAACACTGAAGCTTTCTTT.

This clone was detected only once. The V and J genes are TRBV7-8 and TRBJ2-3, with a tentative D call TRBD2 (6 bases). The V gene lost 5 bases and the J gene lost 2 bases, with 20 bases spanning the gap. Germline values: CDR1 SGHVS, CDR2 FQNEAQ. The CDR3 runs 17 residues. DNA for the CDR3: TGTGCCAGCAGCCCAGGAGGGCCAGGGTGGTCCACAGATACGCAGTATTTT. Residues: CASSPGGPGWSTDTQYF.

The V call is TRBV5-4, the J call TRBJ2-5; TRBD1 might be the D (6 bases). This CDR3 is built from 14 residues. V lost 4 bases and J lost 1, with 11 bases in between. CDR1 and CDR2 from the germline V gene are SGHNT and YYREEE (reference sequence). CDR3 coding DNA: TGTGCCAGCAGCCTAGGACAGTCCCAAGAGACCCAGTACTTC. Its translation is CASSLGQSQETQYF.

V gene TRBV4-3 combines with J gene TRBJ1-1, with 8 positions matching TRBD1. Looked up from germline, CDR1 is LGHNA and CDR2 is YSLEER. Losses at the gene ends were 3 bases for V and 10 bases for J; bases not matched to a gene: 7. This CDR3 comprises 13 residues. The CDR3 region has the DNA TGCGCCAGCAGCCAGGAGCTGGACAGGGTAGCTTTCTTT. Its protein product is CASSQELDRVAFF.

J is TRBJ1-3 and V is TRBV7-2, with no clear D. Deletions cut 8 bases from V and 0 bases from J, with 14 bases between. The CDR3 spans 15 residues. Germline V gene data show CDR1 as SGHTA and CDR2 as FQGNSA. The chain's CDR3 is CASRSGGSSGNTIYF. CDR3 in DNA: TGTGCCAGCCGGTCGGGCGGGAGCTCTGGAAACACCATATATTTT.

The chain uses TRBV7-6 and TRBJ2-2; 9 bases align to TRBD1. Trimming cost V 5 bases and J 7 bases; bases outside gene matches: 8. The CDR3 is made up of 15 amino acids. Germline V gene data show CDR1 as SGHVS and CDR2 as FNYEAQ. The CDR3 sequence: CASSPLGTGIGELFF. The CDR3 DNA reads TGTGCCAGCAGCCCCCTGGGGACAGGGATCGGGGAGCTGTTTTTT.

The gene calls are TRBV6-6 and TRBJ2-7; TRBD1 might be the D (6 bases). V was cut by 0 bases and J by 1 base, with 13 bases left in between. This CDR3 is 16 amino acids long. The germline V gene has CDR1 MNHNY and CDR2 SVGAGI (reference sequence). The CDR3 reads CASSYSTGQGSYEQYF. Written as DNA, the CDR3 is TGTGCCAGCAGTTACTCGACAGGTCAGGGGTCCTACGAGCAGTACTTC.

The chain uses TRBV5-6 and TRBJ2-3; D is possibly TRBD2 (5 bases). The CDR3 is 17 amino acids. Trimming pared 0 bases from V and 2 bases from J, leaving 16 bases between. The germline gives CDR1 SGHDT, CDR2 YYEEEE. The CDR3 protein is CASSLETSLVTTDTQYF. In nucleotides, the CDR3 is TGTGCCAGCAGCTTGGAAACCTCACTAGTTACCACAGATACGCAGTATTTT.

This CDR3 is CACTGTGPYEQYF. The CDR3 DNA sequence: TGTGCCTGTACCGGGACAGGGCCCTACGAGCAGTACTTC. The chain couples TRBV30 to TRBJ2-7, with 9 bases matching TRBD1. Germline V CDR1 and CDR2: GTSNPN, SVGIG (reference sequence). The CDR3 consists of 13 residues. V trimming: 6 bases; J trimming: 2 bases; junction bases outside the gene matches: 5.

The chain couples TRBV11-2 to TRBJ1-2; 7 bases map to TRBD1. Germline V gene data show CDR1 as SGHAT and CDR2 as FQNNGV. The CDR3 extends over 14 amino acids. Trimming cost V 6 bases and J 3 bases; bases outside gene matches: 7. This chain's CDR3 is CASSRTGADYGYTF. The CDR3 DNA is TGTGCCAGCAGTCGAACAGGGGCTGACTATGGCTACACCTTC.

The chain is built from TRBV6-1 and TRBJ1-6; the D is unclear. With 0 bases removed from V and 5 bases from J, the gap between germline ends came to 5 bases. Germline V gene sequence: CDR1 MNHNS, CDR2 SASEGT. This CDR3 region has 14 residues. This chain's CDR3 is CASSEAEDNSPLHF. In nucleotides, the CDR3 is TGTGCCAGCAGTGAAGCGGAGGATAATTCACCCCTCCACTTT.

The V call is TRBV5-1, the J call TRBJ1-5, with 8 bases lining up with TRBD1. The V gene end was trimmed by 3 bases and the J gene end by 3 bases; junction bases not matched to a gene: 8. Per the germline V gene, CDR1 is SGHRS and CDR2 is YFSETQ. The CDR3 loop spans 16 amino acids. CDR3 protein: CASSWGTDRDNQPQHF. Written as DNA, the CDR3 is TGCGCCAGCAGCTGGGGAACGGACAGGGACAATCAGCCCCAGCATTTT.

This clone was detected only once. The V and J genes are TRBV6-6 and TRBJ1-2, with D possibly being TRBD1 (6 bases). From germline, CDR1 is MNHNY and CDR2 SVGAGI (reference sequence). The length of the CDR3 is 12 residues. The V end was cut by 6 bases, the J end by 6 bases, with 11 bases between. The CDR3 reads CASRPDRHGYTF. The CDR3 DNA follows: TGTGCCAGCAGGCCGGACAGACATGGCTACACCTTC.

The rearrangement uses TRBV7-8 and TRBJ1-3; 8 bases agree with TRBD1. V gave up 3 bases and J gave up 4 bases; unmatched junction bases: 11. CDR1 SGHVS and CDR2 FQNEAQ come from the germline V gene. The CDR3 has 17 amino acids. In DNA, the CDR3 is TGTGCCAGCAGCTTCCCCCTCCGGGCAGGGGGCGGAAACACCATATATTTT. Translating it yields CASSFPLRAGGGNTIYF.

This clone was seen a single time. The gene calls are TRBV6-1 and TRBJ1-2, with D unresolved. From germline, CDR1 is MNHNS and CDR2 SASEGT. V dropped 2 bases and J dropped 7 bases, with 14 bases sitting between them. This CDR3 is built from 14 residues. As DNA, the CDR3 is TGTGCCAGCAGTGAATTGGCCGCGACTTTTGGCTACACCTTC. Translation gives CASSELAATFGYTF.